This TCR beta chain was obtained from a study of blood T cell repertoires in COVID-19. Study as a whole: T cells, B-cell-depleted T cells, or PBMCs supplied cDNA or gDNA.

Produced via immunoSEQ multiplex PCR; TCRdb's table is partial and in-frame only. The profile covers around 100,000 clones, with around 82% appearing a single time and about 5% taken by the ten largest. Germline trimming cut 1 base from V and 7 bases from J; bases unmatched to any gene: 0. The CDR3 has 15 residues. Germline lookup yields CDR1 SGHTA and CDR2 FQGTGA. The origin of this receptor is a man between 60 and 75 years old with acute or convalescent COVID-19. This sequence joins TRBV7-3 and TRBJ2-2, with TRBD2 identical over 13 bases. The sequencing input was peripheral blood. CDR3 sequence: CASSLRTSGSGELFF. The CDR3, as DNA: TGTGCCAGCAGCTTAAGGACTAGCGGGAGCGGGGAGCTGTTTTTT.